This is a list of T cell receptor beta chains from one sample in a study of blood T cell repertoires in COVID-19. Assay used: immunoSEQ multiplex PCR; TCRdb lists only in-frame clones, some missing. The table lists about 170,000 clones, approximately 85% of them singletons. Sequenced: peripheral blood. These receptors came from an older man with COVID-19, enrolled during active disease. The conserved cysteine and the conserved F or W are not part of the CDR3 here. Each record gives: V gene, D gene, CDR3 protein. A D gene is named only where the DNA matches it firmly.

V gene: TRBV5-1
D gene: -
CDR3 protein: ASSLADSYGYT

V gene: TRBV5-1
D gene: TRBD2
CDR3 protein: ASSFGESGGYNEQF

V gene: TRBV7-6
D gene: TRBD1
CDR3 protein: ASSLRDSYSYNEQF

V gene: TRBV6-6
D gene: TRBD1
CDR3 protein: ASSSGTGRANEQY

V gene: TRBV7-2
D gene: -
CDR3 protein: ASSAPNGDTQY

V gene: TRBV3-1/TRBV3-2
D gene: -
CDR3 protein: ASSHYRVSNEKLF

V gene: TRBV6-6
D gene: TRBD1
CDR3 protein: ASSYIPGQVNSPLH

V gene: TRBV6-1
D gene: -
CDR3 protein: ASSEVGRVGTEAF

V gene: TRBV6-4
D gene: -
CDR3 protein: ASSFRANTEAF

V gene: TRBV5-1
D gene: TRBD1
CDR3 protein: ASSLGGQGAETQY

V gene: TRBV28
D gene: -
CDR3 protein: ASSSADRMNTEAF

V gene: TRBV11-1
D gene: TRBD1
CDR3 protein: ASSWGQGETQY

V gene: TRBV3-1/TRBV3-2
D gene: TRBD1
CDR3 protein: ASSRLGQGVGYT

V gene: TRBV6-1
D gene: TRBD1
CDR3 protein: ASSESTGHGYT

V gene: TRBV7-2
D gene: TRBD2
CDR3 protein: ASSLTSGVSYNEQF

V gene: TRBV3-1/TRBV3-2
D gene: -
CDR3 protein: ASSSPAGGWGTEAF

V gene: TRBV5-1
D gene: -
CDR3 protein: ASNEGRMNTEAF

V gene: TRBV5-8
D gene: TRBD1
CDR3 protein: ASSGVGRGREMEKLF

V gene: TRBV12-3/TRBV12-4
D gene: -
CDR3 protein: ASSRYNEQF

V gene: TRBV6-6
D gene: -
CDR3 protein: ASSNSQGTLSYEQY

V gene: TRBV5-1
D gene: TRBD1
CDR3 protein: ASSFVQGSQETQY

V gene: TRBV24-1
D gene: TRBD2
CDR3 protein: ATSDEAGGDETQY

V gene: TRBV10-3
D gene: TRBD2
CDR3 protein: AISDPLSGTPVGTDTQY

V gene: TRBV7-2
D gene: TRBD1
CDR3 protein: ASSSAGTGVIRPQH

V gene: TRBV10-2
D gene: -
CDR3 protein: ASSERGSSNTEAF

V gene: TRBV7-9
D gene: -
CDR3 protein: ASSPRVGYEQY

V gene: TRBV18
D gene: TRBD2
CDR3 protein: ASSPGTSYEQY

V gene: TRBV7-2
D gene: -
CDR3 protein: ASSRIEPGGTTTDTQY

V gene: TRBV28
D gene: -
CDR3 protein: ASSLGGLGYT

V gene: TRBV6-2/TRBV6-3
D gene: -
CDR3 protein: ASSIPPGGELF

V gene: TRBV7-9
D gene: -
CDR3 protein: ASSASGADYGYT

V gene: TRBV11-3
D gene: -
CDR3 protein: ASSGSGRGSYNEQF

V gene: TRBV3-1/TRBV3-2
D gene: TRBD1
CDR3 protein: AIQTGGGGYT

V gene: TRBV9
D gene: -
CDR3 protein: ASSVGQGNYGYT

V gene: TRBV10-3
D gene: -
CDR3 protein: AISEPPGYEQY

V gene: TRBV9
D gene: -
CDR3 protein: ASSVVGQSETQY

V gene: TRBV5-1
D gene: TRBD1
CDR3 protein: ASSPGTVLNTEAF

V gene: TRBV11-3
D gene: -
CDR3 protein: ASSLETGMRLSGNTIY

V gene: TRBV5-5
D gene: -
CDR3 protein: ASSSRTATDTQY

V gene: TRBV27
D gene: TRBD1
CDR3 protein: ASRPGQGTPF

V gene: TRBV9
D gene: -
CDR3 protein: ASSLNRDNTYGYT

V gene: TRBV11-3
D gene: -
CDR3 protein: ASSRAGEVVDTQY

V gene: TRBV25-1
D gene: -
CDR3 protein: ASSDLLLGNEKLF

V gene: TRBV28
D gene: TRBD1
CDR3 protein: ASSALFGTGGTGANVLT

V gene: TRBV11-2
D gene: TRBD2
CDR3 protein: ASRFPSGGNSYNEQF

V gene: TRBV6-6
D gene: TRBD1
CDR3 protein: ASSFPDRDEKLF

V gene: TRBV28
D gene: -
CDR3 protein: ASSVDSPLH

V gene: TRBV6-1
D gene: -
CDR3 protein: ASSELVQGHQPQH

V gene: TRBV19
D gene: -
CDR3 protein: ASSITGELGSPLH

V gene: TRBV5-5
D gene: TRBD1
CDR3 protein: ASSLFTGGKF

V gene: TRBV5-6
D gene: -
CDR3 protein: ASSLGVGLLYGYT

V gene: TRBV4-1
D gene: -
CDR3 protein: ASSRQSDQPQH

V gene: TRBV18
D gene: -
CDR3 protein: ASSPRTAPEDYGYT

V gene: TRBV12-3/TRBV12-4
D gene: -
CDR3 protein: ASSRTVYGYT

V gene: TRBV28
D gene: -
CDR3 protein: ASSLLGGSGNTIY